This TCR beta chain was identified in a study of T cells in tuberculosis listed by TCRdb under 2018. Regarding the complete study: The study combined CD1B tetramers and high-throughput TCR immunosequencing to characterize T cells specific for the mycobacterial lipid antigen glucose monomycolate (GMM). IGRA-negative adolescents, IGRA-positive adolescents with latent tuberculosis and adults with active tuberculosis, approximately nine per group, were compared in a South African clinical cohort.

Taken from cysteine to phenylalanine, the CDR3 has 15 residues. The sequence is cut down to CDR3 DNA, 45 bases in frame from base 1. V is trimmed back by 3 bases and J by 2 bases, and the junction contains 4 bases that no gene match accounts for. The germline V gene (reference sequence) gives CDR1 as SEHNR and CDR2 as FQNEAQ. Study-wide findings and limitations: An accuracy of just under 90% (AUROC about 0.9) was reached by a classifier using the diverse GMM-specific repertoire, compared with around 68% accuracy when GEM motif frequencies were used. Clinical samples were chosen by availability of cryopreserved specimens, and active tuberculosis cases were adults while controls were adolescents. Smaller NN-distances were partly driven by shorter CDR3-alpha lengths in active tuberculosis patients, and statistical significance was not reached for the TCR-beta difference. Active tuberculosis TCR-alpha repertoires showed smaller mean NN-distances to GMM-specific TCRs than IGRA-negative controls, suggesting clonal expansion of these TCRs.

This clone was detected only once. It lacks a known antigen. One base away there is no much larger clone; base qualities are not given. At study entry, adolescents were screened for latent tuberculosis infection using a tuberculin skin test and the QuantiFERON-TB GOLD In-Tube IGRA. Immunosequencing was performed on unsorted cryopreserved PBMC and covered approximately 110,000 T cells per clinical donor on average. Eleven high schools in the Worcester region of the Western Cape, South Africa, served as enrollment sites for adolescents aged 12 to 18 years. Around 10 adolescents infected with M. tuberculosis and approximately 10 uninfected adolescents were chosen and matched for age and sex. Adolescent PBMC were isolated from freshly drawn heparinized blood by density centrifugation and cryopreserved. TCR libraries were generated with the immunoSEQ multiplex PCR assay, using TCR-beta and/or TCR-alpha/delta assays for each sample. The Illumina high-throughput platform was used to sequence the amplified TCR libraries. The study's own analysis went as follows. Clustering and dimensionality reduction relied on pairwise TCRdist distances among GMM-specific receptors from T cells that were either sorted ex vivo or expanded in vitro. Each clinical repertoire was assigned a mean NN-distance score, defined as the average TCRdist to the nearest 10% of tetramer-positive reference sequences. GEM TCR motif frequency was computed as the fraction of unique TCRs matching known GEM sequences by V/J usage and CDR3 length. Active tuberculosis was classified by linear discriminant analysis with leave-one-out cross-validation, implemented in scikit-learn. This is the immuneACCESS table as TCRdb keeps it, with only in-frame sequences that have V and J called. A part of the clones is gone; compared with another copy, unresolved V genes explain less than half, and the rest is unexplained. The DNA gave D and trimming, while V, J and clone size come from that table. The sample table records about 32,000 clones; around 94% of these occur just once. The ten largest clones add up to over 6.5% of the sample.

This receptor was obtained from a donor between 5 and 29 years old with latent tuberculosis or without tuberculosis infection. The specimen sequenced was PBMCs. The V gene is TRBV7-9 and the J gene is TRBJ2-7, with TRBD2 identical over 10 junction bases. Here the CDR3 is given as CASSFSGRPPYEQYF. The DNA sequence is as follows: TGTGCCAGCAGCTTTAGCGGGAGGCCCCCCTACGAGCAGTACTTC.